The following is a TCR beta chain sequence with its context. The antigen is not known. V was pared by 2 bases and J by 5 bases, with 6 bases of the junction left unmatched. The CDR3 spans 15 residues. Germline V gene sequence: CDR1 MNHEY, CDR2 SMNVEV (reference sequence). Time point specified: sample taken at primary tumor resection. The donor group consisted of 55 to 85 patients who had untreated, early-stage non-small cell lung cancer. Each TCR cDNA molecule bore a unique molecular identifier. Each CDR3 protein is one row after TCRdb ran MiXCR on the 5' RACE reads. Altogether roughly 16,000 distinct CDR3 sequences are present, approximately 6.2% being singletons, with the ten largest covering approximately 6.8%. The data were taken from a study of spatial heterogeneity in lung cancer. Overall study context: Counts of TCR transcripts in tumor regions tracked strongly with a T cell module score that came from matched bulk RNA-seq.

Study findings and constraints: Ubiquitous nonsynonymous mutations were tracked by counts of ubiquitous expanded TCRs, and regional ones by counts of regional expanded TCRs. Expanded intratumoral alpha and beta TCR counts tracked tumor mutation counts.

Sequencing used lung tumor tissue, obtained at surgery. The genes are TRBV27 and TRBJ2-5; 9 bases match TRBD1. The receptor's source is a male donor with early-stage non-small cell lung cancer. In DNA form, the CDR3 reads TGTGCCAGCAGTTTACTTGGGACAGGGCCGGAGACCCAGTACTTC. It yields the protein CASSLLGTGPETQYF.